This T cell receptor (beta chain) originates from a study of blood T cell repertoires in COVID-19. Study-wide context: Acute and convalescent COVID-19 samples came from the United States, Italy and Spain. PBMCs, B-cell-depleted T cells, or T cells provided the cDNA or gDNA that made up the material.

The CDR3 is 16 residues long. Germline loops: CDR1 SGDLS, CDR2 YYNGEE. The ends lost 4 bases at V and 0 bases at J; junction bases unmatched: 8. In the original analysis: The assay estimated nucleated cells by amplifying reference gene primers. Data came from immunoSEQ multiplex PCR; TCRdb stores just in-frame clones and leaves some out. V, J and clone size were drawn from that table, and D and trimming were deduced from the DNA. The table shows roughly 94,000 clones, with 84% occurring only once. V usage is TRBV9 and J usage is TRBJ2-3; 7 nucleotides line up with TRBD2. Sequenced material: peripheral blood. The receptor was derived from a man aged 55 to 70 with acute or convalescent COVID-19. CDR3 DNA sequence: TGTGCCAGCAGCACTCGGGGGGACTCTAGCACAGATACGCAGTATTTT. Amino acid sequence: CASSTRGDSSTDTQYF. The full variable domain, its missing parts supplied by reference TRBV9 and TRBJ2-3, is DSGVTQTPKHLITATGQRVTLRCSPRSGDLSVYWYQQSLDQGLQFLIQYYNGEERAKGNILERFSAQQFPDLHSELNLSSLELGDSALYFCASSTRGDSSTDTQYFGPGTRLTVL.